This note documents a single T cell receptor beta chain sequence. Its antigen remains unknown. The sample belongs to a study of OX40 agonist ivuxolimab in advanced cancers. Study in general: Hepatocellular carcinoma, melanoma, renal cell or head and neck cancer affected the dose-escalation patients.

Study conclusions and caveats: The authors did not determine the antigen specificity of the expanded peripheral T cells.

Generated by immunoSEQ multiplex PCR, the TCRdb table keeps only in-frame clones and is missing some. The sample shows roughly 90,000 clones, more than 75% of them seen only once. The clonotype was recovered from an adult with an advanced solid tumor such as melanoma, head and neck, liver or kidney cancer. Sequences were derived from CD4+ or CD8+ T cells sorted from blood, sampled in a trial of the OX40 agonist ivuxolimab.

In DNA form, the CDR3 reads TGTGCCAGCAGTAGTGGACAGGGGGCTTCTGAAGCTTTCTTT. Residues: CASSSGQGASEAFF. The chain links TRBV7-3 to TRBJ1-1; TRBD1 agrees at 11 bases. Germline lookup yields CDR1 SGHTA and CDR2 FQGTGA. The V gene end was trimmed by 6 bases and the J gene end by 6 bases; junction bases not matched to a gene: 6. This CDR3 comprises 14 residues.